What follows are 4 T cell receptor beta chains derived from one specimen sequenced in a study of esophageal squamous cell carcinoma under preoperative chemotherapy. Specified time point: before preoperative PTX-NDP chemotherapy. TCRdb redid the calling of the PCR reads with MiXCR, one entry per CDR3 protein. This sample carries approximately 15,000 distinct CDR3 sequences, more than 50% of them seen once, and the ten largest clones take around 53%. Sampling was carried out from a patient given preoperative chemotherapy. Source of these receptors: a human donor with esophageal squamous cell carcinoma. The donor label of this sample is uncertain.

This clonotype is deemed medium-sized. The V gene is TRBV10-1, the J gene TRBJ2-2; D gene uncertain. The CDR3 sequence is 12 residues long. The germline gives CDR1 WNHNN, CDR2 SYGVQD (reference sequence). Trimming took off 6 bases at V and 4 bases at J, with 6 bases between the two ends. CDR3 DNA: TGCGCCAGCAGAGGTCCCACCGGGGAGCTGTTTTTT. Protein product: CASRGPTGELFF.

This clonotype was counted between two and nine times. V and J are TRBV7-2 and TRBJ2-1; TRBD1 might be the D (6 bases). TRBJ2-7 matches the DNA end more closely, so the J call is doubtful. Germline V gives CDR1 SGHTA, CDR2 FQGNSA. The CDR3 covers 15 residues. CDR3 DNA sequence: TGTGCCAGCAGCTTCTTCCGGACAGACTCCTACGAGCAGTACTTC. Amino acids: CASSFFRTDSYEQYF.

This chain uses TRBV6-1 with TRBJ2-6; D possibly corresponds to TRBD1 (5 bases). The germline V and J ends were trimmed by 8 bases and 3 bases, with 14 bases remaining between them. The CDR3 runs to 15 residues. Germline V gene lookup returns CDR1 MNHNS and CDR2 SASEGT. The CDR3 nucleotides read TGTGCCAGCGGAAACCAGGGAATTGGGGCCAACGTCCTGACTTTC. Its protein product is CASGNQGIGANVLTF.

About this clonotype: One end of the junction is discordant with germline, which a read error may explain. The chain couples TRBV6-1 to TRBJ2-3; 9 nucleotides match TRBD2. CDR1 MNHNS and CDR2 SASEGT come from the germline V gene. The CDR3 totals 17 residues. The CDR3 loop reads CASSGGGGVRAKNTQYF. CDR3 sequence (DNA): TGTGCCAGCAGTGGAGGCGGGGGGGTGAGAGCCAAAAATACGCAGTATTTC.